These 8 T cell receptor beta chains were all obtained from the same sample, sequenced in a study of blood T cells in healthy people across ages. The authors ran a second PCR of about 7 to 12 cycles using a sample-barcoded 5' primer and a J-beta primer mix. MiXCR, run by TCRdb on the 5' RACE reads, gives a single entry per CDR3 protein. The data hold roughly 1.9 million distinct CDR3 sequences, with about two fifths observed a single time. Sequenced: blood. These receptors all come from a human donor in good health.

The CDR3 coding sequence is TGTGCCAGCAGTTCTTCCATGGCGTGGGCTTTCTTT. Translating gives CASSSSMAWAFF. The chain uses TRBV12-3 or TRBV12-4 and TRBJ1-1; no definite D call. This CDR3 has 12 residues. V was clipped by 4 bases and J by 11 bases, with 14 bases between them.

This clonotype was counted between two and nine times. The rearrangement links TRBV7-2 to TRBJ2-3; 8 bases are a match to TRBD2. Trimming at V came to 0 bases and at J to 5 bases, leaving 7 bases not matched to a gene. This CDR3 spans 16 amino acids. Germline V gene lookup returns CDR1 SGHTA and CDR2 FQGNSA. CDR3 in DNA: TGTGCCAGCAGCTTAGCCCGAGCGGGGGCGGGAGATACGCAGTATTTT. This codes for CASSLARAGAGDTQYF.

This clonotype appeared a single time. Germline is not matched at one junction end, which may reflect a read error. The rearrangement uses TRBV12-3 or TRBV12-4 and TRBJ1-1; D call uncertain. This CDR3 contains 13 residues. In nucleotides, the CDR3 is TGTGCCAGCAGTTTAGGGGCATACACTGATGCTTTCTTT. Translation gives CASSLGAYTDAFF.

The rearrangement uses TRBV7-3 and TRBJ2-5; either TRBD1 or TRBD2 may fit D (7 bases each). The CDR3 contains 18 residues. V shed 5 bases and J shed 2 bases, with 24 bases lying between them. Per germline, CDR1 SGHTA and CDR2 FQGTGA. CDR3 in amino acids: CASSPRGHHRGLQETQYF. The CDR3 DNA is TGTGCCAGCAGCCCGAGAGGCCATCACAGGGGACTACAAGAGACCCAGTACTTC.

This clonotype has just a few counts. The rearrangement joins TRBV4-2 to TRBJ2-7; perhaps TRBD1 as D (6 bases). V shed 4 bases and J shed 0 bases, with 16 bases lying between them. This CDR3 is 16 amino acids long. Germline CDR1 reads LGHNA; CDR2 reads YNFKEQ. CDR3 amino acids: CASSPSSLGASYEQYF. CDR3 in DNA: TGTGCCAGCAGCCCATCATCCCTGGGGGCCTCCTACGAGCAGTACTTC.

This clonotype was counted a few times. The V gene is TRBV6-6, the J gene TRBJ2-4; TRBD1 matches 7 bases. The J call may be wrong; the DNA end is better matched by TRBJ2-7. The CDR3 spans 15 residues. CDR1 MNHNY and CDR2 SVGAGI come from the germline V gene (reference sequence). The CDR3 sequence is CASSLPGTVFYEQYF. The CDR3 DNA sequence: TGTGCCAGCAGTTTGCCCGGGACAGTCTTCTACGAGCAGTACTTC.

The CDR3 nucleotides are TGTGCCAGCAGATACACCGGGGCCAACGGCTACGAGCAGTACTTC. Translating it yields CASRYTGANGYEQYF. The J gene is TRBJ2-7, the V gene TRBV7-2; D tentatively fits TRBD1 or TRBD2 (5 bases each). The CDR3 totals 15 residues. Germline V gene data show CDR1 as SGHTA and CDR2 as FQGNSA. Between the trimmed V and J ends, which lost 6 bases and 3 bases, there was a span of 18 bases.

This clonotype was found a few times. The chain couples TRBV7-2 to TRBJ2-3; 12 positions agree with TRBD2. Germline V gives CDR1 SGHTA, CDR2 FQGNSA. The junction had 12 bases not matched to a gene; V was cut back by 5 bases and J by 6 bases. The CDR3 totals 17 residues. This CDR3 reads CASSPRLAGAKGDTQYF. Written as DNA, the CDR3 is TGTGCCAGCAGCCCACGACTAGCGGGGGCTAAAGGGGATACGCAGTATTTT. Looking up the rest from reference TRBV7-2 and TRBJ2-3 gives the full variable domain: GAGVSQSPSNKVTEKGKDVELRCDPISGHTALYWYRQSLGQGLEFLIYFQGNSAPDKSGLPSDRFSAERTGGSVSTLTIQRTQQEDSAVYLCASSPRLAGAKGDTQYFGPGTRLTVL.